This record looks at one TCR beta chain sequence and its context. The CDR3 consists of 16 residues. CDR1 is LNHDA and CDR2 is SQIVND in the germline V gene (reference sequence). The V and J ends lost 0 bases and 8 bases, in that order; junction bases with no gene match: 8. Profiled with immunoSEQ multiplex PCR; TCRdb holds only in-frame clones, not every one. This table has 110,000 or so clones, approximately 87% appearing once. These data come from a study of blood T cell repertoires in COVID-19. Material for sequencing was peripheral blood. The TCR comes from a man in his 70s who had recovered from COVID-19. The chain uses TRBV19 and TRBJ2-1; 9 bases map to TRBD2. CDR3 in amino acids: CASSIEGGRVMHEQFF. The CDR3 DNA sequence: TGTGCCAGTAGTATAGAGGGCGGGAGGGTCATGCATGAGCAGTTCTTC.